Presented here are 12 T cell receptor beta chains from one specimen sequenced in a study of identical twins. Each CDR3 protein is one row after TCRdb ran MiXCR on the 5' RACE reads. The table lists about 300,000 distinct CDR3 sequences, 10% to 15% of them singletons. These data were also filed under a second study, of yellow fever vaccine responses in identical twins.

What was sequenced was CD8+ T cells sorted from blood. Receptor source: a woman between 18 and 29 years old in good health.

This clonotype was counted only a few times. The chain carries TRBV29-1 and TRBJ1-2; 9 nucleotides match TRBD1. The germline CDR1 and CDR2 sequences are SQVTM and ANQGSEA. The ends lost 1 base at V and 7 bases at J; junction bases unmatched: 4. CDR3 size: 13 residues. As DNA, the CDR3 is TGCAGCGTTGAAGTCCCGGGACAGGGTGGCTACACCTTC. Encoded protein: CSVEVPGQGGYTF. The full variable domain, its missing parts supplied by reference TRBV29-1 and TRBJ1-2, is SAVISQKPSRDICQRGTSLTIQCQVDSQVTMMFWYRQQPGQSLTLIATANQGSEATYESGFVIDKFPISRPNLTFSTLTVSNMSPEDSSIYLCSVEVPGQGGYTFGSGTRLTVV.

This clonotype was counted only a few times. The J gene is TRBJ2-3, the V gene TRBV7-6; D call uncertain. This CDR3 spans 13 amino acids. Germline values: CDR1 SGHVS, CDR2 FNYEAQ. V lost 4 bases, J lost 2 bases, and 7 bases lay in between. This chain's CDR3 is CASSSSPTDTQYF. CDR3 bases: TGTGCCAGCAGCTCCTCCCCCACAGATACGCAGTATTTT.

There are many counts of this clonotype. The chain joins TRBV15 to TRBJ2-5; unclear D gene. Trimming removed 0 bases from V and 4 bases from J, with 9 bases in between. The CDR3 has 14 residues. Germline CDR1 reads LNHNV; CDR2 reads YYDKDF (reference sequence). The CDR3 reads CATSRDRLSETQYF. DNA of the CDR3: TGTGCCACCAGCAGAGATCGACTGTCAGAGACCCAGTACTTC.

This clonotype was seen at least ten times. The chain has TRBV15 and TRBJ2-6, with D possibly TRBD2 on 5 matching bases. The V gene's germline CDR1 is LNHNV and CDR2 YYDKDF (reference sequence). V was pared by 0 bases and J by 0 bases, with 6 bases between. The CDR3 totals 16 residues. This chain's CDR3 is CATSRDRGSGANVLTF. CDR3 in DNA: TGTGCCACCAGCAGAGATCGGGGCTCTGGGGCCAACGTCCTGACTTTC.

This clonotype was seen more than once but under ten times. V usage is TRBV3-1 and J usage is TRBJ2-7; D may be TRBD1 or TRBD2 (5 bases each). This CDR3 has 12 residues. V gave up 3 bases and J gave up 5 bases, with 8 bases separating them. Germline V gene sequence: CDR1 LGHDT, CDR2 YNNKEL (reference sequence). The CDR3 bases are TGTGCCAGCAGCCAGGGGACCCACGAGCAGTACGTC. It translates to CASSQGTHEQYV.

V gene TRBV6-2 or TRBV6-3 combines with J gene TRBJ2-1; possibly TRBD2 for D (6 bases). CDR1 MNHEY and CDR2 SVGEGT come from the germline V gene. V lost 4 bases to trimming and J lost 12 bases, with 10 bases between them. CDR3 length: 11 amino acids. In DNA, the CDR3 is TGTGCCAGCAGTTCGGACTATGCGCAGTTCTTC. Its protein product is CASSSDYAQFF.

The table lists this clonotype with a few counts. The V call is TRBV27, the J call TRBJ2-7, with 9 bases lining up with TRBD2. Germline values: CDR1 MNHEY, CDR2 SMNVEV (reference sequence). V lost 10 bases to trimming and J lost 5 bases; unmatched junction nucleotides: 6. This CDR3 comprises 12 residues. The CDR3 sequence: CATGLAGNEQYF. The CDR3 DNA reads as TGTGCCACCGGCCTAGCGGGAAACGAGCAGTACTTC.

This clonotype has just a few counts. The chain is built from TRBV12-3 or TRBV12-4 and TRBJ2-7; D is ambiguous. The CDR3 spans 13 residues. Trimming shortened V by 3 bases and J by 3 bases, and 9 bases separated the two germline ends. CDR3 sequence: CASSFSKGYEQYF. In DNA form, the CDR3 reads TGTGCCAGCAGTTTCTCTAAAGGCTACGAGCAGTACTTC.

V is TRBV4-1 and J is TRBJ2-1; D remains ambiguous. In germline, CDR1 is MGHRA, CDR2 YSYEKL. The CDR3 spans 16 residues. The V end was cut by 3 bases, the J end by 3 bases, with 15 bases between. The CDR3 sequence is CASSQQPRGYYNEQFF. DNA for the CDR3: TGCGCCAGCAGCCAGCAACCTCGAGGCTACTACAATGAGCAGTTCTTC.

This clonotype was detected only a few times. This chain links TRBV5-5 with TRBJ2-1; TRBD1 aligns across 8 bases. The CDR3 has 14 amino acids. Losses at the gene ends were 1 base for V and 8 bases for J; bases not matched to a gene: 5. The germline V gene encodes CDR1 SGHKS and CDR2 YYEKEE (reference sequence). This CDR3 reads CASSLLTGADEQFF. CDR3 in DNA: TGTGCCAGCAGCTTGCTGACAGGGGCCGATGAGCAGTTCTTC.

This clonotype was recorded at least ten times. The chain employs TRBV7-9 and TRBJ2-1; no reliable D call. The CDR3 is 12 residues long. The germline gives CDR1 SEHNR, CDR2 FQNEAQ (reference sequence). Trimming shortened V by 5 bases and J by 5 bases, and 7 bases separated the two germline ends. CDR3 protein: CASSLGNNEQFF. DNA for the CDR3: TGTGCCAGCAGCCTAGGGAACAATGAGCAGTTCTTC. Filled out from reference TRBV7-9 and TRBJ2-1, the complete variable domain reads DTGVSQNPRHKITKRGQNVTFRCDPISEHNRLYWYRQTLGQGPEFLTYFQNEAQLEKSRLLSDRFSAERPKGSFSTLEIQRTEQGDSAMYLCASSLGNNEQFFGPGTRLTVL.

V is TRBV7-6 and J is TRBJ1-1, with a weak D call TRBD1 (5 bases). Germline assignment: CDR1 SGHVS and CDR2 FNYEAQ. V dropped 1 base and J dropped 0 bases, with 9 bases sitting between them. This CDR3 has 15 amino acids. In DNA, the CDR3 is TGTGCCAGCAGCTTAGGGCTGGGGCTGAACACTGAAGCTTTCTTT. Residues: CASSLGLGLNTEAFF.